What follows are 31 T cell receptor beta chains derived from one specimen sequenced in a study of shared clonotypes between healthy human individuals. Method: immunoSEQ multiplex PCR; TCRdb's copy keeps in-frame clones and lacks some. The sample holds roughly 680,000 clones; 72% are singletons and the top ten take under 2%. The sequenced sample was memory CD4+ T cells sorted from blood. Subset reported: CD45RA-negative fraction. Receptors originate from a woman aged 30 to 39 in good health.

This rearrangement joins TRBV6-5 to TRBJ1-5, with D possibly TRBD1 on 5 matching bases. The CDR3 sequence is 14 residues long. The V gene's germline CDR1 is MNHEY and CDR2 SVGAGI. V lost 6 bases to trimming and J lost 3 bases, with 12 bases between them. CDR3 loop: CASSRTQFNQPQHF. DNA of the CDR3: TGTGCCAGCAGCCGGACACAGTTCAATCAGCCCCAGCATTTT.

The J gene is TRBJ1-1, the V gene TRBV19; D is undetermined. The CDR3 is made up of 15 amino acids. The V gene lost 1 base and the J gene lost 6 bases, with 15 bases spanning the gap. CDR1 is LNHDA, CDR2 SQIVND, per germline (reference sequence). DNA for the CDR3: TGTGCCAGTAGTATAGGAGGTTCTGGGGTCCCTGAAGCTTTCTTT. This gives the protein CASSIGGSGVPEAFF.

The chain has TRBV28 and TRBJ2-7; D possibly uses TRBD1 or TRBD2 (7 bases each). Trimming pared 3 bases from V and 3 bases from J, leaving 18 bases between. This CDR3 comprises 16 residues. The germline gives CDR1 MDHEN, CDR2 SYDVKM. In DNA form, the CDR3 reads TGTGCCAGCAGTTTCTTCTTGGGAGGGGGCAACTACGAGCAGTACTTC. Amino acids: CASSFFLGGGNYEQYF.

Only a few counts were recorded for this clone. J is TRBJ2-4 and V is TRBV6-1; no definite D call. Germline lookup yields CDR1 MNHNS and CDR2 SASEGT. V lost 3 bases to trimming and J lost 1 base, with 10 bases between them. The length of the CDR3 is 15 residues. The CDR3 DNA follows: TGTGCCAGCAGTGATAGTGGTATGGCCAAAAACATTCAGTACTTC. This gives the protein CASSDSGMAKNIQYF.

V usage is TRBV19 and J usage is TRBJ2-3; D may match TRBD1 or TRBD2 (5 bases each). Germline V gives CDR1 LNHDA, CDR2 SQIVND (reference sequence). V was trimmed by 5 bases and J by 2 bases, leaving 23 bases between them. This CDR3 spans 18 amino acids. Written as DNA, the CDR3 is TGTGCCAGTAGTCATGACCTCGGGGAAGGGGACCACACAGATACGCAGTATTTT. Translating gives CASSHDLGEGDHTDTQYF. Filled out from reference TRBV19 and TRBJ2-3, the complete variable domain reads DGGITQSPKYLFRKEGQNVTLSCEQNLNHDAMYWYRQDPGQGLRLIYYSQIVNDFQKGDIAEGYSVSREKKESFPLTVTSAQKNPTAFYLCASSHDLGEGDHTDTQYFGPGTRLTVL.

Only a few counts were recorded for this clone. This chain uses TRBV28 with TRBJ1-4; 7 nucleotides agree with TRBD1. This CDR3 has 16 amino acids. V lost 3 bases and J lost 6; bases outside the gene matches: 10. Germline V gene sequence: CDR1 MDHEN, CDR2 SYDVKM. CDR3 in amino acids: CASSFYRGNLDEKLFF. The CDR3 nucleotides are TGTGCCAGCAGTTTTTACAGGGGAAATTTGGATGAAAAACTGTTTTTT. Full variable domain (missing parts from reference TRBV28 and TRBJ1-4): DVKVTQSSRYLVKRTGEKVFLECVQDMDHENMFWYRQDPGLGLRLIYFSYDVKMKEKGDIPEGYSVSREKKERFSLILESASTNQTSMYLCASSFYRGNLDEKLFFGSGTQLSVL.

V and J are TRBV6-6 and TRBJ1-6; 7 nucleotides line up with TRBD1. Germline CDR1 MNHNY, CDR2 SVGAGI (reference sequence). V gave up 5 bases and J gave up 10 bases; unmatched junction bases: 5. The CDR3 spans 13 residues. CDR3 DNA: TGTGCCAGCAGTGGAACAGGGGAATCACCCCTCCACTTT. As protein: CASSGTGESPLHF.

The chain uses TRBV28 and TRBJ2-3; 7 bases fit TRBD1. CDR3 length: 15 residues. Germline-derived CDR1 and CDR2 are MDHEN and SYDVKM. The trim removed 5 bases at V and 5 bases at J, leaving 10 bases unmatched. The CDR3 sequence is CASSLQGNRRDTQYF. CDR3 DNA sequence: TGTGCCAGCAGTCTACAGGGGAATCGAAGAGATACGCAGTATTTT.

The chain couples TRBV5-5 to TRBJ1-2; D remains ambiguous. This CDR3 is built from 15 residues. Looked up from germline, CDR1 is SGHKS and CDR2 is YYEKEE (reference sequence). The germline V and J ends were trimmed by 0 bases and 7 bases, with 16 bases remaining between them. CDR3 in DNA: TGTGCCAGCAGCTTGGAAACAACCGGATTGGGTGGCTACACCTTC. It codes for CASSLETTGLGGYTF.

The rearrangement joins TRBV25-1 to TRBJ2-7; the D gene is possibly TRBD2 (7 bases). Germline CDR1 MGHDK, CDR2 SYGVNS. V lost 4 bases, J lost 1 base, and 17 bases lay in between. This CDR3 is 16 amino acids long. CDR3 coding DNA: TGTGCCAGCAGTGCTCTTGGGGGGGGCCCTTCCTACGAGCAGTACTTC. It specifies CASSALGGGPSYEQYF.

This clone was observed many times. Other DNA sequences in this specimen translate into the identical CDR3. The chain recombines TRBV5-1 with TRBJ2-2, with 14 bases that match TRBD2. J lost 4 bases, V lost 4 bases, and 3 bases had no gene match. The germline V gene encodes CDR1 SGHRS and CDR2 YFSETQ. The CDR3 consists of 16 residues. The CDR3 spells CASSPTSGRGTGELFF. Here the CDR3 DNA reads TGCGCCAGCAGCCCGACTAGCGGGAGGGGCACCGGGGAGCTGTTTTTT. The full variable domain, completed using reference TRBV5-1 and TRBJ2-2, is KAGVTQTPRYLIKTRGQQVTLSCSPISGHRSVSWYQQTPGQGLQFLFEYFSETQRNKGNFPGRFSGRQFSNSRSEMNVSTLELGDSALYLCASSPTSGRGTGELFFGEGSRLTVL.

V usage is TRBV15 and J usage is TRBJ2-2; 10 nucleotides match TRBD2. The germline V gene encodes CDR1 LNHNV and CDR2 YYDKDF (reference sequence). The CDR3 runs 19 residues. Unmatched junction bases numbered 13, after V lost 0 bases and J lost 6 bases. This CDR3 reads CATSRDNPRLAGVSGELFF. CDR3 sequence (DNA): TGTGCCACCAGCAGAGATAACCCCCGGCTAGCGGGAGTATCCGGGGAGCTGTTTTTT.

This rearrangement joins TRBV29-1 to TRBJ2-5, with TRBD1 matching 7 bases. Germline lookup yields CDR1 SQVTM and CDR2 ANQGSEA. The CDR3 has 19 residues. The ends lost 6 bases at V and 5 bases at J; junction bases unmatched: 27. The CDR3 DNA sequence: TGCAGCGTCGCCCCAACGACAGGGCTTAGAGTTAGAGCTAGGGAGACCCAGTACTTC. It is translated as CSVAPTTGLRVRARETQYF.

The rearrangement uses TRBV27 and TRBJ2-3; TRBD1 matches 10 bases. The CDR3 has 15 residues. The V gene's germline CDR1 is MNHEY and CDR2 SMNVEV (reference sequence). V gave up 6 bases and J gave up 3 bases; unmatched junction bases: 6. For the CDR3, the DNA is TGTGCCAGCAGGAGACAGGGGGCCCGGACAGATACGCAGTATTTT. This gives the protein CASRRQGARTDTQYF.

This chain connects TRBV6-1 to TRBJ2-7; 7 bases fit TRBD2. The J call is uncertain, as TRBJ2-1 better fits the DNA end. CDR1 and CDR2 from the germline V gene are MNHNS and SASEGT. The CDR3 consists of 15 residues. CDR3 sequence: CASSELLAFGYEQFF. The CDR3 DNA is TGTGCCAGCAGTGAATTACTAGCGTTTGGCTATGAGCAGTTCTTC.

The chain recombines TRBV2 with TRBJ2-4; TRBD2 agrees at 9 bases. V lost 3 bases to trimming and J lost 15 bases; unmatched junction nucleotides: 6. The germline V gene has CDR1 SNHLY and CDR2 FYNNEI. This CDR3 has 12 amino acids. The CDR3 bases are TGTGCCAGCAGTGATGGTAGCGGGAGAGGGTACTTC. It is translated as CASSDGSGRGYF.

V gene TRBV25-1 combines with J gene TRBJ2-4; 7 positions agree with TRBD2. Per germline, CDR1 MGHDK and CDR2 SYGVNS. V lost 2 bases to trimming and J lost 0 bases; unmatched junction nucleotides: 1. The CDR3 is 15 amino acids. CDR3 in amino acids: CASSEGGGAKNIQYF. CDR3 nucleotide sequence: TGTGCCAGCAGTGAAGGCGGGGGAGCCAAAAACATTCAGTACTTC.

V is TRBV11-2 and J is TRBJ2-2; D not resolved. The CDR3 is 15 residues long. The germline CDR1 and CDR2 sequences are SGHAT and FQNNGV. V gave up 3 bases and J gave up 0 bases, with 8 bases separating them. DNA for the CDR3: TGTGCCAGCAGCTTTTTCAGCACGAACACCGGGGAGCTGTTTTTT. Protein product: CASSFFSTNTGELFF.

The chain combines TRBV2 with TRBJ2-3; 7 nucleotides match TRBD1. CDR3 length equals 13 residues. Germline V gene data show CDR1 as SNHLY and CDR2 as FYNNEI. V lost 7 bases, J lost 8 bases, and 9 bases stayed unmatched. The CDR3 coding sequence is TGTGCCAGCAACCCGACAGGGTCGGGTACGCAGTATTTT. Its protein product is CASNPTGSGTQYF.

The V call is TRBV18, the J call TRBJ1-1, with D maybe TRBD1 (5 bases). This CDR3 has 15 amino acids. Trimming took 2 bases from V and 7 from J, leaving 17 bases between them. Germline V gene lookup returns CDR1 KGHSH and CDR2 LQKENI. As DNA, the CDR3 is TGTGCCAGCTCACCAACGATGGGGCAGCGTATTGAAGCTTTCTTT. It encodes CASSPTMGQRIEAFF.

The chain links TRBV5-4 to TRBJ2-3, with D perhaps matching TRBD1 or TRBD2 (5 bases each). Germline V gives CDR1 SGHNT, CDR2 YYREEE (reference sequence). This CDR3 is 15 amino acids long. Trimming shortened V by 0 bases and J by 5 bases, and 13 bases separated the two germline ends. DNA of the CDR3: TGTGCCAGCAGCTTGGGTTGGGGGAACATAGATACGCAGTATTTT. Translating it yields CASSLGWGNIDTQYF.

V is TRBV7-2 and J is TRBJ2-5; D is possibly TRBD2 (6 bases). The J call is doubtful: the DNA matches TRBJ2-7 better. The CDR3 spans 13 residues. Germline V gene sequence: CDR1 SGHTA, CDR2 FQGNSA. CDR3 amino acids: CASRRGGTYEQYF. CDR3 DNA: TGTGCCAGCAGGAGGGGAGGAACATACGAGCAGTACTTC.

This chain joins TRBV6-1 and TRBJ1-5; weak D call: TRBD1 (6 bases). CDR3 length: 15 residues. Trimming took off 5 bases at V and 3 bases at J, with 14 bases between the two ends. CDR1 and CDR2 (germline): MNHNS, SASEGT. CDR3 sequence (DNA): TGTGCCAGCAGTTCCCACACAGGGAACAATCAGCCCCAGCATTTT. It translates to CASSSHTGNNQPQHF.

This clone was counted a single time. One base away lies a much larger clone, so this may be a sequencing read error. This rearrangement joins TRBV5-6 to TRBJ2-7, with TRBD2 matching 7 bases. Germline V gene data show CDR1 as SGHDT and CDR2 as YYEEEE. The CDR3 totals 14 residues. The CDR3 region has the DNA TGTGCCGGCAGCGGGACTCAGACCTCCTACGAGCAGTACTTC. Its protein product is CAGSGTQTSYEQYF.

This chain connects TRBV28 to TRBJ2-1; D possibly corresponds to TRBD2 (6 bases). Germline V gene sequence: CDR1 MDHEN, CDR2 SYDVKM. The CDR3 extends over 17 amino acids. V lost 2 bases and J lost 7, with 21 bases in between. The CDR3 loop reads CASSLARRSSGRNEQFF. The CDR3 region has the DNA TGTGCCAGCAGTTTAGCGCGTCGGTCCTCAGGGAGGAATGAGCAGTTCTTC.

The V gene is TRBV6-6, the J gene TRBJ2-5; D possibly matches TRBD1 or TRBD2 (5 bases each). V lost 5 bases and J 3 bases, leaving 16 bases between the germline ends. The length of the CDR3 is 15 residues. The V gene's germline CDR1 is MNHNY and CDR2 SVGAGI (reference sequence). The CDR3 here is CASSKPGTGEETQYF. CDR3 nucleotides: TGTGCCAGCAGTAAACCCGGGACGGGTGAAGAGACCCAGTACTTC.

This chain joins TRBV6-4 and TRBJ2-7; unclear D gene. V was pared by 4 bases and J by 3 bases, with 13 bases between. The germline CDR1 and CDR2 sequences are MRHNA and SNTAGT. The CDR3 totals 14 residues. The CDR3 loop reads CASSVRLWGYEQYF. CDR3 nucleotide sequence: TGTGCCAGCAGTGTTAGACTTTGGGGCTACGAGCAGTACTTC.

Only a few counts were recorded for this clone. This chain uses TRBV11-3 with TRBJ2-3; maybe TRBD2 (7 bases). The CDR3 is 17 residues long. V lost 5 bases and J lost 4, with 22 bases in between. Germline CDR1 and CDR2: SGHNT and YENEEA. CDR3 in amino acids: CASSTSRRGGSPDTQYF. DNA of the CDR3: TGTGCCAGCAGCACCTCTAGGAGGGGGGGATCCCCAGATACGCAGTATTTT.

The chain recombines TRBV19 with TRBJ1-5; D not certain. V dropped 3 bases and J dropped 2 bases, with 11 bases sitting between them. Germline CDR1 LNHDA, CDR2 SQIVND (reference sequence). This CDR3 comprises 15 residues. This CDR3 is CASSIWAGGNQPQHF. The CDR3 coding sequence is TGTGCCAGTAGTATCTGGGCAGGCGGCAATCAGCCCCAGCATTTT.

This chain links TRBV5-1 with TRBJ2-5; tentative D call: TRBD2 (5 bases). The CDR3 loop spans 14 amino acids. Germline values: CDR1 SGHRS, CDR2 YFSETQ. V was trimmed by 1 base and J by 5 bases, leaving 12 bases between them. The chain's CDR3 is CASSLRGRRETQYF. Here the CDR3 DNA reads TGCGCCAGCAGCTTGAGAGGGAGACGGGAGACCCAGTACTTC. Drawing the rest from reference TRBV5-1 and TRBJ2-5, the complete variable domain is KAGVTQTPRYLIKTRGQQVTLSCSPISGHRSVSWYQQTPGQGLQFLFEYFSETQRNKGNFPGRFSGRQFSNSRSEMNVSTLELGDSALYLCASSLRGRRETQYFGPGTRLLVL.

V gene TRBV19 combines with J gene TRBJ1-1; weak D call: TRBD1 (5 bases). This CDR3 has 14 amino acids. CDR1 is LNHDA and CDR2 is SQIVND in the germline V gene (reference sequence). V shed 7 bases and J shed 0 bases, with 12 bases lying between them. DNA of the CDR3: TGTGCCAGTACCCAGTGGGGCATGAACACTGAAGCTTTCTTT. Its protein product is CASTQWGMNTEAFF.